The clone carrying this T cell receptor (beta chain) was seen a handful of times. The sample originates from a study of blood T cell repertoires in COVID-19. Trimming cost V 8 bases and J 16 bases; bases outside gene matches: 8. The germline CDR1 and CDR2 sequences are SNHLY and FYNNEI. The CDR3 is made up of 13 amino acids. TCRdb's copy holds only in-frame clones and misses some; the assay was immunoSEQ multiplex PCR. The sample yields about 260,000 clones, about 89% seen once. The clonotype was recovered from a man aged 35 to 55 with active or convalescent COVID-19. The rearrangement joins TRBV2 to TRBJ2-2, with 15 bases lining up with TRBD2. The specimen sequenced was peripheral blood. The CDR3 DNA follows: TGTGCCAGCTCTGGACTAGCGGGGGGGGACCCGTTTTTT. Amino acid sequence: CASSGLAGGDPFF.